These 9 T cell receptor beta chains came from one sample sequenced in a study of T cell responses to AZD1222 COVID-19 vaccine. Profiling relied on immunoSEQ multiplex PCR, and the TCRdb table lists in-frame clones only, not all of them. Here the sample spans about 60,000 clones, approximately 90% being singletons. Sequenced here: peripheral blood, sampled 28 days after the second dose of the MenACWY control vaccine. These receptors all stem from an adult who received the MenACWY meningococcal vaccine as a control.

The V gene is TRBV27, the J gene TRBJ2-3, with D unclear. This CDR3 has 15 amino acids. V lost 10 bases, J lost 1 base, and 18 bases lay in between. Per germline, CDR1 MNHEY and CDR2 SMNVEV (reference sequence). The CDR3 region has the DNA TGTGCCACCCAAGCAACGGTTATTGGCACAGATACGCAGTATTTT. Amino acids: CATQATVIGTDTQYF.

In DNA form, the CDR3 reads TGCGCCAGCAGCTCGAGGGGGTTGGCAAACACCATATATTTT. Encoded protein: CASSSRGLANTIYF. The chain combines TRBV5-1 with TRBJ1-3; tentative D call: TRBD1 (6 bases). Trimming stripped 3 bases from V and 6 bases from J, with 13 bases between. Germline V gene sequence: CDR1 SGHRS, CDR2 YFSETQ. The CDR3 spans 14 residues.

The chain links TRBV29-1 to TRBJ1-1; D unresolved. Germline V gene data show CDR1 as SQVTM and CDR2 as ANQGSEA. The CDR3 covers 11 residues. The V gene lost 4 bases and the J gene lost 2 bases, with 5 bases spanning the gap. The CDR3 region is CSVVGNTEAFF. Here the CDR3 DNA reads TGCAGCGTTGTAGGCAACACTGAAGCTTTCTTT.

The V gene is TRBV10-2, the J gene TRBJ1-2; 7 positions agree with TRBD1. Germline CDR1 reads WSHSY; CDR2 reads SAAADI. This CDR3 contains 13 residues. V dropped 6 bases and J dropped 2; count of bases not matched to a gene: 3. CDR3 DNA sequence: TGCGCCAGCAGCGAGGGACAGAACTATGGCTACACCTTC. Translating gives CASSEGQNYGYTF.

The V and J genes are TRBV3-1 (or the pseudogene TRBV3-2) and TRBJ2-3, with TRBD2 identical over 7 bases. The CDR3 sequence is 16 residues long. The junction had 5 bases not matched to a gene; V was cut back by 1 base and J by 1 base. In germline, CDR1 is LGHDT, CDR2 YNNKEL (reference sequence). CDR3 residues: CASSQVVAGGTDTQYF. Here the CDR3 DNA reads TGTGCCAGCAGCCAAGTAGTGGCGGGAGGCACAGATACGCAGTATTTT.

The V gene is TRBV20-1, the J gene TRBJ2-5; no reliable D call. Germline V gene data show CDR1 as DFQATT and CDR2 as SNEGSKA (reference sequence). The CDR3 extends over 10 amino acids. Trimming stripped 7 bases from V and 5 bases from J, with 8 bases between. The CDR3 reads CSVLGETQYF. The CDR3 DNA reads as TGCAGTGTCCTGGGGGAGACCCAGTACTTC.

This clone was observed a single time. The rearrangement joins TRBV18 to TRBJ1-5; D gene uncertain. CDR3 length: 14 residues. CDR1 and CDR2 from the germline V gene are KGHSH and LQKENI. V was trimmed by 3 bases and J by 3 bases, leaving 9 bases between them. The CDR3 region has the DNA TGTGCCAGCTCACCCACGGCCTTCAATCAGCCCCAGCATTTT. Its protein product is CASSPTAFNQPQHF.

V usage is TRBV27 and J usage is TRBJ2-1, with 11 bases matching TRBD2. V lost 2 bases, J lost 4 bases, and 7 bases stayed unmatched. There are 17 residues in the CDR3. In germline, CDR1 is MNHEY, CDR2 SMNVEV (reference sequence). The CDR3 nucleotides are TGTGCCAGCAGTTTAGGTTTAACTAGCGGGGGATACAATGAGCAGTTCTTC. It yields the protein CASSLGLTSGGYNEQFF.

V and J are TRBV18 and TRBJ1-1; the D is unclear. CDR3 size: 12 residues. CDR1 KGHSH and CDR2 LQKENI come from the germline V gene. Trimming left V 5 bases short and J 7 bases short, with 11 bases between. CDR3 amino acids: CASSGGVGEAFF. DNA for the CDR3: TGTGCCAGCTCAGGCGGTGTGGGTGAAGCTTTCTTT.